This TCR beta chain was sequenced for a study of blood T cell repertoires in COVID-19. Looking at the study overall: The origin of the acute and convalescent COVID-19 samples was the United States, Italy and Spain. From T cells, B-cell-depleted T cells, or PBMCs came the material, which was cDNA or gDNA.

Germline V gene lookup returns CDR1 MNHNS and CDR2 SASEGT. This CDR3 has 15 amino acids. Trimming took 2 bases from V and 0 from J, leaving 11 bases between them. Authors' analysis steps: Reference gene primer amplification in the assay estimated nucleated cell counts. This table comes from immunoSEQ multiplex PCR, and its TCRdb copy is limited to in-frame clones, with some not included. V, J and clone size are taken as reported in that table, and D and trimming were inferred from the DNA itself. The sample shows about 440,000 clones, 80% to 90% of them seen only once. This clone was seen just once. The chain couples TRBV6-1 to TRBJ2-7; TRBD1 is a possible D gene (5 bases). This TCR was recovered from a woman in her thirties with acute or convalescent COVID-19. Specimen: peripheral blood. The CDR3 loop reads CASSEFRRASYEQYF. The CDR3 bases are TGTGCCAGCAGTGAATTCCGCAGGGCCTCCTACGAGCAGTACTTC.